Listed below are T cell receptor beta chains from one sample, sequenced in a study of type 1 and type 2 diabetes patients. TCRdb re-analysed the multiplex PCR reads in MiXCR, keeping a single row per CDR3 protein. The table includes around 300,000 distinct CDR3 sequences, 40% to 50% detected once. Specimen: peripheral blood mononuclear cells (PBMCs). The source of these receptors is a man younger than 30 with type 2 diabetes. CDR3s include the opening cysteine and the closing phenylalanine or tryptophan. The order of the fields is clone size, V gene, J gene, D gene, CDR3 DNA, CDR3 protein. The D gene is left open where the match is weak. Some rows have no size entry. The others give once, few or many, or a class for an expanded clone.

clone size: NA
V gene: TRBV12-3/TRBV12-4
J gene: TRBJ2-5
D gene: TRBD2
CDR3 DNA: TGTGCCATCAGTGCCGCGGGAGGGGAAGAGACCCAGTGCTTC
CDR3 protein: CAISAAGGEETQCF

clone size: few
V gene: TRBV15
J gene: TRBJ2-1
D gene: NA
CDR3 DNA: TGTGCCACCGGGACCCTTTTTTACAATGAGCAGTTCTTC
CDR3 protein: CATGTLFYNEQFF

clone size: NA
V gene: TRBV5-1
J gene: TRBJ2-4
D gene: NA
CDR3 DNA: TGCGCCAGCAGCTCGGACCGGGTAAACATTCAGTACTTC
CDR3 protein: CASSSDRVNIQYF

clone size: NA
V gene: TRBV7-8
J gene: TRBJ2-7
D gene: NA
CDR3 DNA: TGTGCCAGCAGCATCTCCCTGGGGGCAGGAGAGCAGTACTTC
CDR3 protein: CASSISLGAGEQYF

clone size: few
V gene: TRBV20-1
J gene: TRBJ1-2
D gene: NA
CDR3 DNA: TGCAGTGCTAGTTCCCCCAGCAAGGGTGACTATGGCTACACCTTC
CDR3 protein: CSASSPSKGDYGYTF

clone size: NA
V gene: TRBV2
J gene: TRBJ2-1
D gene: NA
CDR3 DNA: TGTGCCATCCCTCGTGGCCTCCAGCAGTTCTTC
CDR3 protein: CAIPRGLQQFF

clone size: few
V gene: TRBV7-2
J gene: TRBJ2-7
D gene: NA
CDR3 DNA: TGTGCCAGCAGCTTAGTATCCTTGGGCAGGGGGGATGAGCAGTACTTC
CDR3 protein: CASSLVSLGRGDEQYF

clone size: few
V gene: TRBV7-8
J gene: TRBJ2-1
D gene: TRBD1
CDR3 DNA: TGTGCCAGCAGCCGACAGGGGGCTTACAATGAGCAGTTCTTC
CDR3 protein: CASSRQGAYNEQFF

clone size: NA
V gene: TRBV19
J gene: TRBJ2-2
D gene: NA
CDR3 DNA: TGTGCCAGTAGTACCGGACAGTTCACCGGGGAGCTGTTTTTT
CDR3 protein: CASSTGQFTGELFF

clone size: NA
V gene: TRBV25-1
J gene: TRBJ1-1
D gene: NA
CDR3 DNA: TGTGCCAGCAGTGAAGCGACCACCACTGAAGCTTTCTTT
CDR3 protein: CASSEATTTEAFF

clone size: NA
V gene: TRBV30
J gene: TRBJ2-1
D gene: TRBD2
CDR3 DNA: TGTGCCCGGAGTGTAAGTAGCGGGATTGGCAATGAGCAGTTCTTC
CDR3 protein: CARSVSSGIGNEQFF

clone size: NA
V gene: TRBV7-6
J gene: TRBJ2-5
D gene: TRBD2
CDR3 DNA: TGTGCCAGCAGCTTAGTGCTAGCGGTGGGGGCCCAGTACTTC
CDR3 protein: CASSLVLAVGAQYF

clone size: few
V gene: TRBV27
J gene: TRBJ2-3
D gene: TRBD2
CDR3 DNA: TGTGCCAGCAGCGCGGGACTAGCGGGGGAGGTGGATACGCAGTATTTT
CDR3 protein: CASSAGLAGEVDTQYF

clone size: NA
V gene: TRBV2
J gene: TRBJ2-7
D gene: TRBD1
CDR3 DNA: TGTGCCAGCAGTGACCCGGGACAGGGGGTCTACGAGCAGTACTTC
CDR3 protein: CASSDPGQGVYEQYF

clone size: NA
V gene: TRBV2
J gene: TRBJ1-2
D gene: NA
CDR3 DNA: TGTGCCAGCAGGGCCACGGGGATGGGGAGCTATGGCTACACCTTC
CDR3 protein: CASRATGMGSYGYTF